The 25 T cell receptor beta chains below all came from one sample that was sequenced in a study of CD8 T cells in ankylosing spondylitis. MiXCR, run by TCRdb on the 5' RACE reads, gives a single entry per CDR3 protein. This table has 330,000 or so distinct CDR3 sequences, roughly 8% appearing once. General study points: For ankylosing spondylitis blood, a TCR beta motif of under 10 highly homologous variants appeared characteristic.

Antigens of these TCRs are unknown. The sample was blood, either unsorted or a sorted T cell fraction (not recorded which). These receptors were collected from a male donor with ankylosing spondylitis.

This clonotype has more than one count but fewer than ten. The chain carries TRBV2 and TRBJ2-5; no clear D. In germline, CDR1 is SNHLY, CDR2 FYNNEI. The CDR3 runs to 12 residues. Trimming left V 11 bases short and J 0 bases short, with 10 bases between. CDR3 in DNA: TGTGCCGGTGTTGCGTACCAAGAGACCCAGTACTTC. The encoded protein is CAGVAYQETQYF. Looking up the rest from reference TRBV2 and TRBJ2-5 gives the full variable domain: EPEVTQTPSHQVTQMGQEVILRCVPISNHLYFYWYRQILGQKVEFLVSFYNNEISEKSEIFDDQFSVERPDGSNFTLKIRSTKLEDSAMYFCAGVAYQETQYFGPGTRLLVL.

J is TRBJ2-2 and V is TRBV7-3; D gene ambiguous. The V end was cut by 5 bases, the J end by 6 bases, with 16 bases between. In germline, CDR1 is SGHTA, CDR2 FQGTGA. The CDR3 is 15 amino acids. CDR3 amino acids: CASSATITQAGELFF. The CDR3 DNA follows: TGTGCCAGCAGCGCCACTATAACCCAAGCCGGGGAGCTGTTTTTT.

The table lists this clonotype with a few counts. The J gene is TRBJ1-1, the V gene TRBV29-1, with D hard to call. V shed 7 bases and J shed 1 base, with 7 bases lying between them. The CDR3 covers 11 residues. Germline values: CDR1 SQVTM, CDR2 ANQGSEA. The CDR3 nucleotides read TGCAGCGCCATCGGGAACACTGAAGCTTTCTTT. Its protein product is CSAIGNTEAFF. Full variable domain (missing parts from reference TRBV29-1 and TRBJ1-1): SAVISQKPSRDICQRGTSLTIQCQVDSQVTMMFWYRQQPGQSLTLIATANQGSEATYESGFVIDKFPISRPNLTFSTLTVSNMSPEDSSIYLCSAIGNTEAFFGQGTRLTVV.

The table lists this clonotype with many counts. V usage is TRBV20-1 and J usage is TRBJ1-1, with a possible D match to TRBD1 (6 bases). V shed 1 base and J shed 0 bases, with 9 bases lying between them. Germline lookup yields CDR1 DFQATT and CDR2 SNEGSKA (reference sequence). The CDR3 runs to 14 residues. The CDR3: CSARGTEMNTEAFF. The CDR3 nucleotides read TGCAGTGCTAGAGGGACAGAGATGAACACTGAAGCTTTCTTT.

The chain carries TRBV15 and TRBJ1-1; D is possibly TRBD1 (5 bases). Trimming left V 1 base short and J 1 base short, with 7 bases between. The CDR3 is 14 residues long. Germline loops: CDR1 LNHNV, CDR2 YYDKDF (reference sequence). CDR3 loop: CATSRGDENTEAFF. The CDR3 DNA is TGTGCCACCAGCAGAGGGGACGAGAACACTGAAGCTTTCTTT.

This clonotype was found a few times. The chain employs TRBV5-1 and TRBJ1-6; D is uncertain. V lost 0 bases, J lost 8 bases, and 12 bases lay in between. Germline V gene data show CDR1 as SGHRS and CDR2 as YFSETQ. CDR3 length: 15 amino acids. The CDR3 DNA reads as TGCGCCAGCAGCTTGGTTCCAGGAGGGCATTCACCCCTCCACTTT. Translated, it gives CASSLVPGGHSPLHF.

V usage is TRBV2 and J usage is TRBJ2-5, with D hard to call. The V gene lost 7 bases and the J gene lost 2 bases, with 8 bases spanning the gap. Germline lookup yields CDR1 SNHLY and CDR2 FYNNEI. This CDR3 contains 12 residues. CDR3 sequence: CASTAVQETQYF. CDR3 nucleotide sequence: TGTGCCAGCACGGCGGTTCAAGAGACCCAGTACTTC.

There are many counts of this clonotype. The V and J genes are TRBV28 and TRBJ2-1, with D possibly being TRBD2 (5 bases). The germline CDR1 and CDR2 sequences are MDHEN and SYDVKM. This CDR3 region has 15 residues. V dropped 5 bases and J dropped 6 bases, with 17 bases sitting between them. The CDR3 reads CASSLRASLANEQFF. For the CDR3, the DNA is TGTGCCAGCAGTCTCCGTGCATCCCTAGCCAATGAGCAGTTCTTC. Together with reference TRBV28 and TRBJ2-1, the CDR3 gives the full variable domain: DVKVTQSSRYLVKRTGEKVFLECVQDMDHENMFWYRQDPGLGLRLIYFSYDVKMKEKGDIPEGYSVSREKKERFSLILESASTNQTSMYLCASSLRASLANEQFFGPGTRLTVL.

CDR3 amino acids: CASSYSTGTGSKKLFF. DNA for the CDR3: TGTGCCAGCAGTTACTCAACCGGGACAGGATCGAAGAAACTGTTTTTT. V and J are TRBV6-2 or TRBV6-3 and TRBJ1-4; 8 bases line up with TRBD1. Per the germline V gene, CDR1 is MNHEY and CDR2 is SVGEGT. The CDR3 has 16 residues. V gave up 0 bases and J gave up 11 bases; unmatched junction bases: 11.

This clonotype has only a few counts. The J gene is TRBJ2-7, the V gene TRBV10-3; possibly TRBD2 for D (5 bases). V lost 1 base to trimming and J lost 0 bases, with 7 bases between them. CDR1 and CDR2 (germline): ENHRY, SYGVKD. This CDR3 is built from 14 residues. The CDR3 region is CAISEFRDSYEQYF. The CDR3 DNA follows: TGTGCCATCAGTGAGTTTCGGGACTCCTACGAGCAGTACTTC.

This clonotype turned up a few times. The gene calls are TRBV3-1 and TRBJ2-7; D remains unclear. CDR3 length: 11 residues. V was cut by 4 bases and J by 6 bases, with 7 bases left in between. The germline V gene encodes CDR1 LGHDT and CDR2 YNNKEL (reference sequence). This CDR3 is CASSRDREQYF. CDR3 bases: TGTGCCAGCAGCCGAGATCGCGAGCAGTACTTC.

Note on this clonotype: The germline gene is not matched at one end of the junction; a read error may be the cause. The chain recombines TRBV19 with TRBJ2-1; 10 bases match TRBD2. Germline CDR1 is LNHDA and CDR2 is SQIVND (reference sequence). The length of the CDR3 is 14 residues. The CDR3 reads CTSMQAGGWNEQFF. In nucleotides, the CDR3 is TGTACCAGTATGCAAGCGGGAGGGTGGAATGAGCAGTTCTTC.

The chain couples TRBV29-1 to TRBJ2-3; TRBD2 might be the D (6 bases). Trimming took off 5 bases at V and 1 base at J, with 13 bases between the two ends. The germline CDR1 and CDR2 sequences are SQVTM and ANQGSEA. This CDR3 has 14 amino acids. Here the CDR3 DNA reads TGCAGCGTTCGGGGGAGCAAGGGCACAGATACGCAGTATTTT. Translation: CSVRGSKGTDTQYF.

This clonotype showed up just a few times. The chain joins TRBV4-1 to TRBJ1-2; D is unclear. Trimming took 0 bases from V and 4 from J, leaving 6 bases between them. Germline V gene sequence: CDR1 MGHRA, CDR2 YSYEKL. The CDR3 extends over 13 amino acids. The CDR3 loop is CASSQDLTYGYTF. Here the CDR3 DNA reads TGCGCCAGCAGCCAAGATTTGACCTATGGCTACACCTTC.

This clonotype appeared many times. The CDR3 sequence is CSVRAGGSGELFF. As DNA, the CDR3 is TGCAGCGTGAGAGCGGGAGGCAGCGGGGAGCTGTTTTTT. V and J are TRBV29-1 and TRBJ2-2; the match to TRBD2 covers 9 bases. Losses at the gene ends were 6 bases for V and 7 bases for J; bases not matched to a gene: 6. The CDR3 has 13 amino acids. Germline CDR1 is SQVTM and CDR2 is ANQGSEA.

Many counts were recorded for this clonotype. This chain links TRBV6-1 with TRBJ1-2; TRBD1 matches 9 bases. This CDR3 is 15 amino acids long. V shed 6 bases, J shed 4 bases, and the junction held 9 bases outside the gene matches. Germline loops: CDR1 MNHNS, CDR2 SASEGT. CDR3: CASRLSGTGSYGYTF. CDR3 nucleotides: TGTGCCAGCAGACTATCCGGGACAGGGAGCTATGGCTACACCTTC.

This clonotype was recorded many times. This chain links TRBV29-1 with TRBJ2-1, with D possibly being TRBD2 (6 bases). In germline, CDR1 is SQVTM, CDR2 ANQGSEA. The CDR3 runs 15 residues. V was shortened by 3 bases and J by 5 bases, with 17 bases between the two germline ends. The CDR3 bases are TGCAGCGTTGATAACGTATTGGGGGGTGACAATGAGCAGTTCTTC. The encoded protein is CSVDNVLGGDNEQFF.

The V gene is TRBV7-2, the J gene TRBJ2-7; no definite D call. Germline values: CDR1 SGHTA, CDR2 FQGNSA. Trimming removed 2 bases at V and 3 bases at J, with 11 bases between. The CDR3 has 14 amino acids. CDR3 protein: CASSLPPYLYEQYF. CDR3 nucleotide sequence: TGTGCCAGCAGCTTACCCCCGTACCTCTACGAGCAGTACTTC.

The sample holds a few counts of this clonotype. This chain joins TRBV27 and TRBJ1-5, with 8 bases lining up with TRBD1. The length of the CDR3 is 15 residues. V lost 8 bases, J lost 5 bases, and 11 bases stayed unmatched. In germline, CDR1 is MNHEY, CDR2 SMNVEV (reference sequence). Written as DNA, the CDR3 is TGTGCCAGCTGCTCCGGGACAGGCGTCGATCAGCCCCAGCATTTT. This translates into CASCSGTGVDQPQHF.

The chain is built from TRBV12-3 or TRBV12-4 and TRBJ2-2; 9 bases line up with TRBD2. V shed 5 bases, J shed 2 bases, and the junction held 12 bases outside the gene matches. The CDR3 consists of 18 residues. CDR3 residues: CASSSQAGGPGNTGELFF. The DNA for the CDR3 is TGTGCCAGCAGTAGCCAGGCGGGAGGGCCCGGTAACACCGGGGAGCTGTTTTTT.

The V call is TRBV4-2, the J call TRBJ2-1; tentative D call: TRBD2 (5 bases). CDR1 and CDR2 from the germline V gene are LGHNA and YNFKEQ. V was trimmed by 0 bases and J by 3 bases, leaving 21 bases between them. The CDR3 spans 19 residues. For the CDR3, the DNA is TGTGCCAGCAGCCAAGAGATTGCGCCCAGCGGACTCTTCTACAATGAGCAGTTCTTC. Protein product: CASSQEIAPSGLFYNEQFF.

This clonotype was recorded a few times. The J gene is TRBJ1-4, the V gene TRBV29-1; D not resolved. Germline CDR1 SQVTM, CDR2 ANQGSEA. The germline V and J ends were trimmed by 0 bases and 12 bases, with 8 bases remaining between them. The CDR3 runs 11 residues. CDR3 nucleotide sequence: TGCAGCGTTGAAGATCCTGGAGAACTGTTTTTT. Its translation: CSVEDPGELFF.

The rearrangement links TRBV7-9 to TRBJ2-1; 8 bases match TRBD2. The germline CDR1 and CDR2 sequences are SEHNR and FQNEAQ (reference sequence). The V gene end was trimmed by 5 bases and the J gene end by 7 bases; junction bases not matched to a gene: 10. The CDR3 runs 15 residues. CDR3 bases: TGTGCCAGCAGCCCCGGGGGGGACCGGCCTAATGAGCAGTTCTTC. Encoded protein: CASSPGGDRPNEQFF.

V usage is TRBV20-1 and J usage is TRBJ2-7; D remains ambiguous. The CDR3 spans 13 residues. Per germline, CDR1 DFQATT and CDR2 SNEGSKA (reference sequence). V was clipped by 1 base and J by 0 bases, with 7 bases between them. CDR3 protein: CSARVRTSYEQYF. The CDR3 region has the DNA TGCAGTGCTAGAGTCCGGACCTCCTACGAGCAGTACTTC.

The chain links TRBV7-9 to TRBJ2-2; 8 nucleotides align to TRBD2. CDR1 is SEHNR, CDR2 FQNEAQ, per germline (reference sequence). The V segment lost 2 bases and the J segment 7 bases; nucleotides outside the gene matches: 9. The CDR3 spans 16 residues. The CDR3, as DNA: TGTGCCAGCAGCTTAATTCCGGTCCGGGAGGGCGGGGAGCTGTTTTTT. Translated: CASSLIPVREGGELFF.